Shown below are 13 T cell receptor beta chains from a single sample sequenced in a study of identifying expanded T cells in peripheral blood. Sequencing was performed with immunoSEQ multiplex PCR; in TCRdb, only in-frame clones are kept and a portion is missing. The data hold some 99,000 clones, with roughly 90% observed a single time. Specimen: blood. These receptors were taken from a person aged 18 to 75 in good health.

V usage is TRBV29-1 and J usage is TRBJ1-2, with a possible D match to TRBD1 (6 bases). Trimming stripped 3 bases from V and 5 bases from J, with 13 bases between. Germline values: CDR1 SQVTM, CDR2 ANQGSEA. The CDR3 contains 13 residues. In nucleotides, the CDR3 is TGCAGCGTTGACCTAGCGGGGGCTTATGGCTACACCTTC. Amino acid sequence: CSVDLAGAYGYTF.

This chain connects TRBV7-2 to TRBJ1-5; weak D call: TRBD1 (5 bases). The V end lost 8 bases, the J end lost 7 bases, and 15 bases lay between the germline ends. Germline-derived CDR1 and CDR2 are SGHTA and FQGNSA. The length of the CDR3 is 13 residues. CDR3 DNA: TGTGCCAGCGCCCGGCAGGGATGGCAGCCCCAGCATTTT. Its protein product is CASARQGWQPQHF. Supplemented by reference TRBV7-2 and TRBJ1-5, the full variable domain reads GAGVSQSPSNKVTEKGKDVELRCDPISGHTALYWYRQSLGQGLEFLIYFQGNSAPDKSGLPSDRFSAERTGGSVSTLTIQRTQQEDSAVYLCASARQGWQPQHFGDGTRLSIL.

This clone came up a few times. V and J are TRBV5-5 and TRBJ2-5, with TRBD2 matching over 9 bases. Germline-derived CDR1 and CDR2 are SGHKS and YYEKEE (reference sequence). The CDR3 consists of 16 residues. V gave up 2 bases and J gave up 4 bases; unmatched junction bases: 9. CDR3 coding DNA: TGTGCCAGCAGCTTTTTTGGCGGGGGGGCGAGAGAGACCCAGTACTTC. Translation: CASSFFGGGARETQYF.

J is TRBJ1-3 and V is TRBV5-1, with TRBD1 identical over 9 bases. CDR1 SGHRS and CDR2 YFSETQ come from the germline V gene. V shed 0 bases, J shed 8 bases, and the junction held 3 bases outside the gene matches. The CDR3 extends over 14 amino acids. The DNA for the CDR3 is TGCGCCAGCAGCTTGGGGGACAGGGTGGACACCATATATTTT. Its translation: CASSLGDRVDTIYF.

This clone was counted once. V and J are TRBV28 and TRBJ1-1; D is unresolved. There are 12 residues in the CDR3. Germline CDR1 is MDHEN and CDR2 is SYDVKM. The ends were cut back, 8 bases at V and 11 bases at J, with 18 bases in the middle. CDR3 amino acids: CASLSGLALAFF. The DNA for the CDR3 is TGTGCCAGCCTATCCGGGTTAGCGTTGGCTTTCTTT.

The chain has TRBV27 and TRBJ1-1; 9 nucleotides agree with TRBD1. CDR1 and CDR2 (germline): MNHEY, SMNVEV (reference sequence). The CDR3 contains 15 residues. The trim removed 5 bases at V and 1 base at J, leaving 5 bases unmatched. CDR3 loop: CASSPWGQGNTEAFF. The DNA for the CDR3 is TGTGCCAGCAGTCCGTGGGGACAGGGGAACACTGAAGCTTTCTTT.

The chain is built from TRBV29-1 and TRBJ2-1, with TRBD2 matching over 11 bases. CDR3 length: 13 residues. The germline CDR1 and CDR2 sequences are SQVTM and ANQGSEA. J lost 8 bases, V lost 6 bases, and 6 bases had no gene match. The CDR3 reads CSVKVSGGDEQFF. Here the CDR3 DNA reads TGCAGCGTCAAGGTTAGCGGGGGGGATGAGCAGTTCTTC.

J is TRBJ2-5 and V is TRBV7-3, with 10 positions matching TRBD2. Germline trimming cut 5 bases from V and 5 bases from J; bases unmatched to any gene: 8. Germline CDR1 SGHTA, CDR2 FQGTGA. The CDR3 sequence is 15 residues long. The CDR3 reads CASSLSGGALETQYF. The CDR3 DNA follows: TGTGCCAGCAGCCTCAGCGGGGGGGCCTTGGAGACCCAGTACTTC. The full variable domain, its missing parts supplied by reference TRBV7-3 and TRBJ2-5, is GAGVSQTPSNKVTEKGKYVELRCDPISGHTALYWYRQSLGQGPEFLIYFQGTGAADDSGLPNDRFFAVRPEGSVSTLKIQRTERGDSAVYLCASSLSGGALETQYFGPGTRLLVL.

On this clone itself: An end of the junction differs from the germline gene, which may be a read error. The CDR3 protein is CASSVRGQGDPGNF. The CDR3 DNA follows: TGTGCCAGCAGTGTACGTGGACAGGGGGATCCCGGAAACTTT. The V gene is TRBV6-5, the J gene TRBJ1-1; 10 positions agree with TRBD1. The CDR3 contains 14 residues. Germline loops: CDR1 MNHEY, CDR2 SVGAGI.

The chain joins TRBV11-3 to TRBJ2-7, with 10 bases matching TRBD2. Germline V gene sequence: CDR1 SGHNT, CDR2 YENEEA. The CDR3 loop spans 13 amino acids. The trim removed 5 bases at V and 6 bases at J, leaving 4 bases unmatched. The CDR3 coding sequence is TGTGCCAGCAGCAAAGCGGGGGGGCTCGAGCAGTACTTC. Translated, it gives CASSKAGGLEQYF.

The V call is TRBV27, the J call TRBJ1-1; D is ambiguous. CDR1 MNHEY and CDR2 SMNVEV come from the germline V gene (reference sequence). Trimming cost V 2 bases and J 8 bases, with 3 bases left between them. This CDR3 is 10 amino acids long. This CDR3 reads CASSLMEAFF. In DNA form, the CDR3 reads TGTGCCAGCAGTTTAATGGAAGCTTTCTTT.

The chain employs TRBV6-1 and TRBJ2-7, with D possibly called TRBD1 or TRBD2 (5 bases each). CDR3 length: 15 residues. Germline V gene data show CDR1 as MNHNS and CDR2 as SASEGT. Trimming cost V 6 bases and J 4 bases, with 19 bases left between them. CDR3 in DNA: TGTGCCAGCAGCCTCATCGGGACGGATGCATACGAGCAGTACTTC. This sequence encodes CASSLIGTDAYEQYF.

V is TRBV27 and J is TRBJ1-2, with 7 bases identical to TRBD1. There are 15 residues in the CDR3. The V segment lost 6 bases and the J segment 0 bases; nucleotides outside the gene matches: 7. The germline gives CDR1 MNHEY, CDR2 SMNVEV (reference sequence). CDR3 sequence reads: CASSKQGMSNYGYTF. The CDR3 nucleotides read TGTGCCAGCAGCAAACAGGGGATGTCTAACTATGGCTACACCTTC.